These 9 T cell receptor beta chains share one sample of origin, sequenced in a study of T cell responses to AZD1222 COVID-19 vaccine. Clones were sequenced by immunoSEQ multiplex PCR, and TCRdb holds only the in-frame ones, with some missing. The sample shows some 190,000 clones, around nine tenths of them seen only once. Material: peripheral blood, obtained 28 days after the second AZD1222 dose. These receptors were taken from an adult who received the AZD1222 COVID-19 vaccine.

The rearrangement joins TRBV7-2 to TRBJ2-1, with unresolved D. Trimming removed 4 bases at V and 5 bases at J, with 12 bases between. This CDR3 contains 14 residues. Germline V CDR1 and CDR2: SGHTA, FQGNSA. CDR3 protein: CASSSSASNNEQFF. CDR3 bases: TGTGCCAGCAGCTCCTCCGCTTCGAACAATGAGCAGTTCTTC.

The chain combines TRBV5-1 with TRBJ2-7, with D uncertain. The V end lost 0 bases, the J end lost 5 bases, and 6 bases lay between the germline ends. CDR3 length: 12 residues. The V gene's germline CDR1 is SGHRS and CDR2 YFSETQ. The CDR3 sequence: CASSLGVHEQYF. The CDR3 region has the DNA TGCGCCAGCAGCTTGGGGGTTCACGAGCAGTACTTC.

This clone was seen a single time. V gene TRBV19 combines with J gene TRBJ1-2, with a possible D match to TRBD1 (5 bases). The length of the CDR3 is 12 residues. Germline V gene lookup returns CDR1 LNHDA and CDR2 SQIVND (reference sequence). V lost 6 bases and J 4 bases, leaving 9 bases between the germline ends. CDR3 region: CASSGTVYGYTF. DNA for the CDR3: TGTGCCAGTAGCGGGACGGTCTATGGCTACACCTTC.

The chain joins TRBV2 to TRBJ1-5, with 8 nucleotides matching TRBD1. V lost 4 bases and J lost 3; bases outside the gene matches: 5. CDR3 size: 15 residues. The germline V gene encodes CDR1 SNHLY and CDR2 FYNNEI. The CDR3 protein is CASSGQGASNQPQHF. The DNA of the CDR3 is TGTGCCAGCAGTGGGCAGGGGGCCTCCAATCAGCCCCAGCATTTT.

The chain is built from TRBV10-1 and TRBJ2-7; no clear D gene. The CDR3 extends over 12 amino acids. Trimming shortened V by 6 bases and J by 1 base, and 7 bases separated the two germline ends. Germline CDR1 and CDR2: WNHNN and SYGVQD (reference sequence). CDR3 loop: CASSAGSYEQYF. The DNA of the CDR3 is TGCGCCAGCAGCGCCGGGTCCTACGAGCAGTACTTC.

The J gene is TRBJ2-7, the V gene TRBV9; possibly TRBD1 for D (5 bases). The V and J ends lost 0 bases and 7 bases respectively, with 17 bases between them. The CDR3 loop spans 15 amino acids. Germline CDR1 reads SGDLS; CDR2 reads YYNGEE. The CDR3, as DNA: TGTGCCAGCAGCGTAGTGGCAGCGCTGGGGCGTGAGCAGTACTTC. Protein product: CASSVVAALGREQYF.

V is TRBV5-1 and J is TRBJ2-2; 9 bases are a match to TRBD2. The J segment lost 6 bases and the V segment lost 5 bases, leaving 5 bases of the junction unmatched. CDR1 and CDR2 (germline): SGHRS, YFSETQ. The CDR3 runs to 14 residues. CDR3 in DNA: TGCGCCAGCAGATCGGGACTAGCCTCCGGGGAGCTGTTTTTT. This translates into CASRSGLASGELFF.

The CDR3 DNA is TGTGCCAGCTCAGAGGGGTTATTGAATGAGCAGTTCTTC. It codes for CASSEGLLNEQFF. This sequence joins TRBV18 and TRBJ2-1, with D possibly called TRBD1 or TRBD2 (5 bases each). V was cut by 5 bases and J by 7 bases, with 12 bases left in between. The CDR3 is 13 amino acids. Germline-derived CDR1 and CDR2 are KGHSH and LQKENI.

Only one count was recorded for this clone. The V call is TRBV27, the J call TRBJ2-3; 10 bases match TRBD1. Germline CDR1 MNHEY, CDR2 SMNVEV (reference sequence). The CDR3 is made up of 15 amino acids. After removal of 7 bases from V and 4 bases from J, the junction contained 8 bases not matched to a gene. The CDR3: CASTTQGQGSDTQYF. In DNA, the CDR3 is TGTGCCAGCACCACACAGGGACAGGGGTCAGATACGCAGTATTTT.